What follows are 25 T cell receptor beta chains derived from one specimen sequenced in a study of CD8 T cells in ankylosing spondylitis. TCRdb fed the 5' RACE reads into MiXCR, producing one record per CDR3 protein. The sample yields roughly 250,000 distinct CDR3 sequences, about 10% seen once. Sequencing was done on a sample of blood, either unsorted or a sorted T cell fraction (not recorded which). These receptors were obtained from a male donor with ankylosing spondylitis or in good health (not recorded which).

This clonotype was seen a few times. The chain combines TRBV2 with TRBJ2-3; TRBD2 matches 11 bases. V dropped 1 base and J dropped 4; count of bases not matched to a gene: 7. The CDR3 has 17 residues. The germline CDR1 and CDR2 sequences are SNHLY and FYNNEI. The CDR3, as DNA: TGTGCCAGCAGTGAAGTGGCGCTAGCGGGGGGTTCAGATACGCAGTATTTT. Translating gives CASSEVALAGGSDTQYF.

This clonotype came up many times. The V call is TRBV12-3 or TRBV12-4, the J call TRBJ1-1; D remains ambiguous. Deletions cut 6 bases from V and 5 bases from J, with 19 bases between. The CDR3 is 15 amino acids. The CDR3 region has the DNA TGTGCCAGCAGGCGCACCTCAATTACGGGGACTGAAGCTTTCTTT. Protein product: CASRRTSITGTEAFF.

This chain uses TRBV12-3 or TRBV12-4 with TRBJ2-3, with 7 positions matching TRBD1. This CDR3 has 14 residues. With V trimmed by 6 bases and J by 2 bases, 5 bases remained unmatched. In nucleotides, the CDR3 is TGTGCCAGCAGCGACAGGGCCAACACAGATACGCAGTATTTT. This codes for CASSDRANTDTQYF.

This clonotype was observed many times. The chain recombines TRBV9 with TRBJ2-7, with D possibly being TRBD1 (6 bases). Germline CDR1 SGDLS, CDR2 YYNGEE. This CDR3 has 14 amino acids. Between the trimmed V and J ends, which lost 4 bases and 1 base, there was a span of 12 bases. For the CDR3, the DNA is TGTGCCAGCAGCACCGCAGGGGATTCCTACGAGCAGTACTTC. This translates into CASSTAGDSYEQYF.

This clonotype has a count of ten or more. The chain carries TRBV2 and TRBJ2-5, with D possibly matching TRBD1 (6 bases). Germline V gene sequence: CDR1 SNHLY, CDR2 FYNNEI. Trimming pared 1 base from V and 3 bases from J, leaving 27 bases between. The CDR3 is made up of 20 amino acids. The CDR3 DNA follows: TGTGCCAGCAGTGAAGGAATTAACCGAAACAGGGTTAATAGGAAAGAGACCCAGTACTTC. Translating gives CASSEGINRNRVNRKETQYF.

This clonotype has just a few counts. The V and J genes are TRBV5-5 and TRBJ2-5; tentatively, D is TRBD1 (5 bases). The V end lost 4 bases, the J end lost 2 bases, and 15 bases lay between the germline ends. The CDR3 extends over 15 amino acids. Looked up from germline, CDR1 is SGHKS and CDR2 is YYEKEE (reference sequence). This CDR3 reads CASSLFLTGQETQYF. The CDR3 DNA reads as TGTGCCAGCAGCCTATTCCTTACAGGTCAAGAGACCCAGTACTTC.

This clonotype was found many times. The rearrangement uses TRBV14 and TRBJ2-1; possible D gene TRBD2, 5 bases. Trimming cost V 0 bases and J 0 bases, with 9 bases left between them. Looked up from germline, CDR1 is SGHDN and CDR2 is FVKESK. This CDR3 is built from 16 residues. CDR3 coding DNA: TGTGCCAGCAGCCAAGAAGGACTCCGCTCCTACAATGAGCAGTTCTTC. It encodes CASSQEGLRSYNEQFF.

This clonotype was detected ten times or more. V gene TRBV27 combines with J gene TRBJ2-1, with 8 bases matching TRBD2. CDR3 length: 17 residues. Germline CDR1 MNHEY, CDR2 SMNVEV (reference sequence). Germline trimming cut 5 bases from V and 3 bases from J; bases unmatched to any gene: 12. CDR3 protein: CASSQARSGTGYNEQFF. The CDR3 nucleotides are TGTGCCAGCAGTCAAGCGCGTAGCGGGACTGGCTACAATGAGCAGTTCTTC.

This clonotype was observed many times. The V gene is TRBV20-1, the J gene TRBJ1-2; TRBD1 matches 9 bases. Trimming at V came to 5 bases and at J to 6 bases, leaving 7 bases not matched to a gene. The CDR3 is 13 residues long. Germline CDR1 and CDR2: DFQATT and SNEGSKA (reference sequence). As DNA, the CDR3 is TGCAGTGCTTCATTGACAGGGGGAAATGGCTACACCTTC. This sequence encodes CSASLTGGNGYTF.

At least ten counts were recorded for this clonotype. The V and J genes are TRBV25-1 and TRBJ2-1, with no clear D. Germline CDR1 MGHDK, CDR2 SYGVNS. Trimming stripped 3 bases from V and 1 base from J, with 10 bases between. This CDR3 has 15 amino acids. The CDR3 coding sequence is TGTGCCAGCAGTGATTATGTTCGTTCCTACAATGAGCAGTTCTTC. This codes for CASSDYVRSYNEQFF.

Regarding this clonotype: With a much larger clone just one base away, this may be a read error. This sequence joins TRBV5-1 and TRBJ2-2, with D perhaps TRBD1 (6 bases). Germline V gene data show CDR1 as SGHRS and CDR2 as YFSETQ. The CDR3 consists of 16 residues. The DNA of the CDR3 is TGCGCCGGCAGCCTAAGACTCGGACAGCTCACCGGGGAGCTGTTTTTT. It is translated as CAGSLRLGQLTGELFF.

This clonotype showed up many times. The gene calls are TRBV4-1 and TRBJ1-1, with D hard to call. Trimming cost V 3 bases and J 5 bases, with 25 bases left between them. Germline CDR1 MGHRA, CDR2 YSYEKL. This CDR3 spans 18 amino acids. For the CDR3, the DNA is TGCGCCAGCAGCCATCCAAAGGCCGGGGTAACCGCGGGGACTGAAGCTTTCTTT. It translates to CASSHPKAGVTAGTEAFF.

This clonotype was picked up a small number of times. The V call is TRBV20-1, the J call TRBJ2-1, with 9 bases lining up with TRBD2. Trimming cost V 0 bases and J 6 bases; bases outside gene matches: 6. Germline-derived CDR1 and CDR2 are DFQATT and SNEGSKA (reference sequence). The CDR3 spans 15 residues. CDR3 nucleotide sequence: TGCAGTGCTAGAGATGGCGGGAGGGCCCCCAATGAGCAGTTCTTC. Its protein product is CSARDGGRAPNEQFF.

The rearrangement joins TRBV20-1 to TRBJ2-6; D call uncertain. CDR1 and CDR2 from the germline V gene are DFQATT and SNEGSKA (reference sequence). Trimming removed 5 bases from V and 0 bases from J, with 14 bases in between. This CDR3 comprises 16 residues. As DNA, the CDR3 is TGCAGTGCTCGGACCTACTCTCTCTCTGGGGCCAACGTCCTGACTTTC. This encodes CSARTYSLSGANVLTF.

This clonotype was recorded at least ten times. The rearrangement joins TRBV28 to TRBJ1-5; D gene unclear. Trimming took 2 bases from V and 3 from J, leaving 11 bases between them. Germline V lookup: CDR1 MDHEN, CDR2 SYDVKM. The CDR3 is 15 amino acids. In DNA, the CDR3 is TGTGCCAGCAGTTTACTAGCAGGACTCAATCAGCCCCAGCATTTT. This gives the protein CASSLLAGLNQPQHF.

The chain recombines TRBV6-5 with TRBJ1-2; the D is unclear. The CDR3 sequence is 16 residues long. Per germline, CDR1 MNHEY and CDR2 SVGAGI. The V end lost 0 bases, the J end lost 0 bases, and 11 bases lay between the germline ends. In DNA form, the CDR3 reads TGTGCCAGCAGTTACTCGGCCGACGGGTCTAACTATGGCTACACCTTC. Translated: CASSYSADGSNYGYTF.

In its sample, this clonotype was seen a few times. The CDR3 bases are TGTGCCAGCAGTTTAACAAATGAGTTGGCTGAAGCTTTCTTT. Translated: CASSLTNELAEAFF. The chain couples TRBV12-3 or TRBV12-4 to TRBJ1-1, with D unclear. V shed 2 bases and J shed 6 bases, with 13 bases lying between them. This CDR3 region has 14 residues.

This clonotype was seen many times. The chain links TRBV4-1 to TRBJ2-3; unclear D gene. This CDR3 contains 16 residues. Germline loops: CDR1 MGHRA, CDR2 YSYEKL. V was clipped by 4 bases and J by 0 bases, with 14 bases between them. The CDR3 here is CASSPLQAPSTDTQYF. DNA of the CDR3: TGCGCCAGCAGCCCTCTCCAGGCCCCTAGCACAGATACGCAGTATTTT.

In its sample, this clonotype was seen a few times. The genes are TRBV7-2 and TRBJ2-7; D is possibly TRBD1 or TRBD2 (5 bases each). The CDR3 has 15 residues. Germline CDR1 SGHTA, CDR2 FQGNSA. Trimming cost V 2 bases and J 3 bases, with 14 bases left between them. This CDR3 is CASSLSSRDLYEQYF. In DNA, the CDR3 is TGTGCCAGCAGCTTAAGTAGTAGGGACCTCTACGAGCAGTACTTC.

This clonotype was counted at least ten times. The gene calls are TRBV4-1 and TRBJ2-5; no clear D. The CDR3 extends over 14 amino acids. Germline loops: CDR1 MGHRA, CDR2 YSYEKL. The V end lost 4 bases, the J end lost 0 bases, and 9 bases lay between the germline ends. CDR3 DNA: TGCGCCAGCAGCCGATTAGCCAACCAAGAGACCCAGTACTTC. Its translation is CASSRLANQETQYF.

The J gene is TRBJ2-5, the V gene TRBV23-1, with 13 bases aligning to TRBD2. TRBV23-1 is recorded as an ORF, its role being uncertain. The ends lost 3 bases at V and 5 bases at J; junction bases unmatched: 9. The CDR3 covers 17 residues. CDR3 amino acids: CASSHLGLAGIFETQYF. In nucleotides, the CDR3 is TGCGCCAGCAGTCATCTGGGACTAGCGGGGATTTTTGAGACCCAGTACTTC.

V and J are TRBV2 and TRBJ2-5; the D is unclear. Germline CDR1 reads SNHLY; CDR2 reads FYNNEI. The length of the CDR3 is 11 residues. V lost 2 bases and J 7 bases, leaving 5 bases between the germline ends. The CDR3 DNA sequence: TGTGCCAGCAGTGAATGGGGGACCCAGTACTTC. This gives the protein CASSEWGTQYF.

The V gene is TRBV7-2, the J gene TRBJ2-7; D gene ambiguous. Germline V CDR1 and CDR2: SGHTA, FQGNSA. This CDR3 has 12 residues. The ends were cut back, 0 bases at V and 5 bases at J, with 5 bases in the middle. The CDR3 spells CASSLAYHEQYF. For the CDR3, the DNA is TGTGCCAGCAGCTTAGCTTATCACGAGCAGTACTTC.

This clonotype occurred many times. The rearrangement links TRBV12-3 or TRBV12-4 to TRBJ2-1; 8 bases map to TRBD2. The V and J ends lost 7 bases and 11 bases, in that order; junction bases with no gene match: 7. The CDR3 has 12 residues. This CDR3 is CASTDGTSQQFF. CDR3 nucleotides: TGTGCCAGCACCGACGGGACTAGTCAGCAGTTCTTC.

This clonotype was seen at least ten times. The J gene is TRBJ2-2, the V gene TRBV4-2; 10 nucleotides align to TRBD2. The germline V gene encodes CDR1 LGHNA and CDR2 YNFKEQ. This CDR3 is built from 15 residues. The J segment lost 5 bases and the V segment lost 1 base, leaving 1 base of the junction unmatched. The CDR3 DNA reads TGTGCCAGCAGCCAAGCACTAGCGGGGACCGGGGAGCTGTTTTTT. Its protein product is CASSQALAGTGELFF.